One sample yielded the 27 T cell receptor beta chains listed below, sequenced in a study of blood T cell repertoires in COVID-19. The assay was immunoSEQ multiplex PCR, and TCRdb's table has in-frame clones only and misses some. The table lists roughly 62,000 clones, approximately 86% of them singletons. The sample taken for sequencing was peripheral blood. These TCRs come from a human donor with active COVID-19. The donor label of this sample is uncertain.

The CDR3 is CASSLVRDTANYGYTF. The CDR3 coding sequence is TGTGCCAGCAGCTTGGTTCGGGACACAGCTAACTATGGCTACACCTTC. The chain is built from TRBV5-6 and TRBJ1-2; possibly TRBD1 for D (6 bases). Between the trimmed V and J ends, which lost 0 bases and 0 bases, there was a span of 12 bases. CDR1 is SGHDT and CDR2 is YYEEEE in the germline V gene. The CDR3 spans 16 residues.

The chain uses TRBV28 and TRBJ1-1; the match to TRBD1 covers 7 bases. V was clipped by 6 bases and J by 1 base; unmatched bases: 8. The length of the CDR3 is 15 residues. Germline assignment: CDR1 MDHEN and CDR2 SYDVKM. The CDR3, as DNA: TGTGCCAGCAGCCTAAACAGGGGAAGGAACACTGAAGCTTTCTTT. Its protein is CASSLNRGRNTEAFF.

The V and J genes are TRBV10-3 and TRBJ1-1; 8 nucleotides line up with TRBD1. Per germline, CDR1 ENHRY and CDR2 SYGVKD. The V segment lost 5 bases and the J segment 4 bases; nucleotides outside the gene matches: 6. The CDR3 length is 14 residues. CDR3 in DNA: TGTGCCATCAGTAGACAGGGGATTGGCACTGAAGCTTTCTTT. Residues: CAISRQGIGTEAFF.

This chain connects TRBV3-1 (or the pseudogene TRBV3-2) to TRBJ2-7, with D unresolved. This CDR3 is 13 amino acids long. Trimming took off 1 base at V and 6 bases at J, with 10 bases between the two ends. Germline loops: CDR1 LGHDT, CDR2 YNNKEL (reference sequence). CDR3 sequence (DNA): TGTGCCAGCAGCCAAGTGCTAGTTTCCGAGCAGTACTTC. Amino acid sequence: CASSQVLVSEQYF.

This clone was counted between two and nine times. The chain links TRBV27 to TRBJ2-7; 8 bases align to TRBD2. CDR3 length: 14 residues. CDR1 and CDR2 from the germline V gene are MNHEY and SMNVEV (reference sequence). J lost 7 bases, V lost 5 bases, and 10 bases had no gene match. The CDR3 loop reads CASSTTGLAWEQYF. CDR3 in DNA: TGTGCCAGCAGTACCACCGGACTAGCTTGGGAGCAGTACTTC.

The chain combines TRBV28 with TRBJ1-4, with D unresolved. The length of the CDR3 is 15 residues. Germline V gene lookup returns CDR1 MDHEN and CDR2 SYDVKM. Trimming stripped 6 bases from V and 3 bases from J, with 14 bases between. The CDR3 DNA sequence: TGTGCCAGCAGCGCTTTGGGCCAGTCTAATGAAAAACTGTTTTTT. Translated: CASSALGQSNEKLFF.

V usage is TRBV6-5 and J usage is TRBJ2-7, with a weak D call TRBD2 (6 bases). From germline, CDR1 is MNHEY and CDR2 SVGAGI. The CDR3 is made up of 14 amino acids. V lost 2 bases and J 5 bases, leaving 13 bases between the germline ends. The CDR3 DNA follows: TGTGCCAGCAGTTACGGGGGGAGAAGCAACGAGCAGTACTTC. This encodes CASSYGGRSNEQYF.

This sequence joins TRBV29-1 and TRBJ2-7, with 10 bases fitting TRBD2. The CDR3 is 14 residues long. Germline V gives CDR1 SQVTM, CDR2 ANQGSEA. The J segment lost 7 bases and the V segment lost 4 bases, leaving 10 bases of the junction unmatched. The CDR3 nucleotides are TGCAGCGTTGCTGGGTTAGCGGGAGGAGGTGAGCAGTACTTC. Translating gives CSVAGLAGGGEQYF.

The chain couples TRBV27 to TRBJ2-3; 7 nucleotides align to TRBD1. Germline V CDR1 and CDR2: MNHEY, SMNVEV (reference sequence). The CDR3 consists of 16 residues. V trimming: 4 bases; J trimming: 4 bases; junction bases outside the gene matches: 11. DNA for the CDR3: TGTGCCAGCAGTTACCAGAGGGCAGGGGGTGCAGATACGCAGTATTTT. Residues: CASSYQRAGGADTQYF.

The CDR3, as DNA: TGTGCCAGCAGTGTGACAGCTTCAGGTTCCAAAAACATTCAGTACTTC. Translating it yields CASSVTASGSKNIQYF. The chain is built from TRBV2 and TRBJ2-4; possible D gene TRBD1, 5 bases. The ends were cut back, 4 bases at V and 2 bases at J, with 15 bases in the middle. The CDR3 contains 16 residues. CDR1 and CDR2 from the germline V gene are SNHLY and FYNNEI.

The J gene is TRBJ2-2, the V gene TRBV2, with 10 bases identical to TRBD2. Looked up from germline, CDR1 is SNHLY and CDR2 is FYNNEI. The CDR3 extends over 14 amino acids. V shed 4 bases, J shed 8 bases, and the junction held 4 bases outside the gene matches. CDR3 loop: CASSGQREGGELFF. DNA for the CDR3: TGTGCCAGCAGTGGCCAGCGGGAGGGGGGGGAGCTGTTTTTT. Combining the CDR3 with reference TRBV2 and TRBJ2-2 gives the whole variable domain EPEVTQTPSHQVTQMGQEVILRCVPISNHLYFYWYRQILGQKVEFLVSFYNNEISEKSEIFDDQFSVERPDGSNFTLKIRSTKLEDSAMYFCASSGQREGGELFFGEGSRLTVL.

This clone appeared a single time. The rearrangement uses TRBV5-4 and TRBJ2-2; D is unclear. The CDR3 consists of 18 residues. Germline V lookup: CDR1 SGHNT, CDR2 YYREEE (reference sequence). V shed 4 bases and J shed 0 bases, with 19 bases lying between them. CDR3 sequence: CASSPLMGGTANTGELFF. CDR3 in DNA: TGTGCCAGCAGCCCCCTTATGGGTGGTACAGCGAACACCGGGGAGCTGTTTTTT.

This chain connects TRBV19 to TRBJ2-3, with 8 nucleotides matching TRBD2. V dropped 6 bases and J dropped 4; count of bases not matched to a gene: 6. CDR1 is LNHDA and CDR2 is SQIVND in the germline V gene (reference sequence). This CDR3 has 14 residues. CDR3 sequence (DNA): TGTGCCAGTAGATCGTCGGGGGGGCCAGATACGCAGTATTTT. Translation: CASRSSGGPDTQYF.

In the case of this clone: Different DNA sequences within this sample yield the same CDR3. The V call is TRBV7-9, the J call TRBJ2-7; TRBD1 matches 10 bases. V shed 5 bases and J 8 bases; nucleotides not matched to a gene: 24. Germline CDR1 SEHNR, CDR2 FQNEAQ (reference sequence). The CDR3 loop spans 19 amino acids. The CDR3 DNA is TGTGCCAGCAGCCCATCCCGAACCCTTACCGGGACAGGGGTTCTTAAGCAGTACTTC. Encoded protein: CASSPSRTLTGTGVLKQYF.

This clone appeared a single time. The CDR3 protein is CASSGSNYEQYF. DNA of the CDR3: TGTGCCAGCAGTGGTAGTAACTACGAGCAGTACTTC. The J gene is TRBJ2-7, the V gene TRBV2; D unclear. This CDR3 spans 12 amino acids. Trimming cost V 4 bases and J 3 bases, with 7 bases left between them. CDR1 is SNHLY, CDR2 FYNNEI, per germline.

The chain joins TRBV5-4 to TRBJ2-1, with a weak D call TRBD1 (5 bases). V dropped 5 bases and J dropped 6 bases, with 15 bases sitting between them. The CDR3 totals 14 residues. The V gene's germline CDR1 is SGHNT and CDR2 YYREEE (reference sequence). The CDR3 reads CASSSRPRANEQFF. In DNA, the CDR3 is TGTGCCAGCAGTTCGAGACCCAGGGCCAATGAGCAGTTCTTC.

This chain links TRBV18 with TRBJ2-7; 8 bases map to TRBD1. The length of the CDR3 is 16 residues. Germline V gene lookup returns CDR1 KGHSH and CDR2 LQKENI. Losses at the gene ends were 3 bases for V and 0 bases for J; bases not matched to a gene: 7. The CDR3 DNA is TGTGCCAGCTCACCTTATGGACAGGGAGGCTCCTACGAGCAGTACTTC. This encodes CASSPYGQGGSYEQYF.

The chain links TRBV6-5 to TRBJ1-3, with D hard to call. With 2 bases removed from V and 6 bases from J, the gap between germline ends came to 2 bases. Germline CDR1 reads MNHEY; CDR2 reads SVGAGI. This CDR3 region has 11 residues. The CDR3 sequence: CASSYLNTIYF. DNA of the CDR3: TGTGCCAGCAGTTACCTAAACACCATATATTTT.

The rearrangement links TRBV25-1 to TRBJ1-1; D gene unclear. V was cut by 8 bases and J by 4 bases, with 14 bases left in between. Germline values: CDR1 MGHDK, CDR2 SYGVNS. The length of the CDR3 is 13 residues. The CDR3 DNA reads TGTGCCAGCTTCCCGATGGGGAGCACTGAAGCTTTCTTT. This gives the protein CASFPMGSTEAFF.

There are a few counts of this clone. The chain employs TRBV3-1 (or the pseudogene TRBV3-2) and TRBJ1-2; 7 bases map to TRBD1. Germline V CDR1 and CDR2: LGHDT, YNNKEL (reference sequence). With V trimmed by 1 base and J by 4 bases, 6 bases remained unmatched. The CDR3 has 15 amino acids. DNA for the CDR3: TGTGCCAGCAGCCAAGTGTCACAGGGGCGCTATGGCTACACCTTC. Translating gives CASSQVSQGRYGYTF.

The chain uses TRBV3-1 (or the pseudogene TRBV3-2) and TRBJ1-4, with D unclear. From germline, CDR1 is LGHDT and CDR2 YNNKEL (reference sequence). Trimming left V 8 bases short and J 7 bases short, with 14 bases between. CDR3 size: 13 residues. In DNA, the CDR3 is TGTGCCAGCCTAGAGGGAAAGGGTGAAAAACTGTTTTTT. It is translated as CASLEGKGEKLFF.

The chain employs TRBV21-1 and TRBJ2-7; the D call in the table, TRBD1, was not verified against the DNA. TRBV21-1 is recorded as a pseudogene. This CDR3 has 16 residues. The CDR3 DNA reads TGTGCCAGCCCCTTCCATGGGACAGCGTCGAATCACGAGCAGTACTTC. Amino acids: CASPFHGTASNHEQYF.

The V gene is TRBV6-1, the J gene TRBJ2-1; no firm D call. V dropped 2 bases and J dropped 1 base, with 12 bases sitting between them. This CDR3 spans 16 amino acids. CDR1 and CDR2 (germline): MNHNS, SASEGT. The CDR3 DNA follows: TGTGCCAGCAGTGAACAGACTCTACTTTCCTACAATGAGCAGTTCTTC. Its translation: CASSEQTLLSYNEQFF.

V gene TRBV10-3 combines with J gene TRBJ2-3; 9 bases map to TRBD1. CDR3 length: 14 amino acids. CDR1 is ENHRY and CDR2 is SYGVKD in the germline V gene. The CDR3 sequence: CATMPGQGRSTQYF. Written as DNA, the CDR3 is TGTGCTACCATGCCGGGACAGGGTAGGAGTACGCAGTATTTT.

CDR3 amino acids: CSVRPGLASYEQYF. In nucleotides, the CDR3 is TGCAGCGTTCGTCCGGGACTGGCATCCTACGAGCAGTACTTC. This chain connects TRBV29-1 to TRBJ2-7; D possibly corresponds to TRBD2 (6 bases). The V gene lost 5 bases and the J gene lost 1 base, with 15 bases spanning the gap. Per the germline V gene, CDR1 is SQVTM and CDR2 is ANQGSEA. The CDR3 length is 14 residues.

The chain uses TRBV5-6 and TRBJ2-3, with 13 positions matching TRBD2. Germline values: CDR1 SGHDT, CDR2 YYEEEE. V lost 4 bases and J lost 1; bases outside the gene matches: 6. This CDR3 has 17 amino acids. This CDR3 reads CASSARTSGGRTDTQYF. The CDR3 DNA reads TGTGCCAGCAGCGCCCGGACTAGCGGGGGCCGCACAGATACGCAGTATTTT.

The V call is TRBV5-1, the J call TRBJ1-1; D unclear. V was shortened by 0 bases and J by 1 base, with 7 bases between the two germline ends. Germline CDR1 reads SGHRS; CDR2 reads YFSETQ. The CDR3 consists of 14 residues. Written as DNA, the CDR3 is TGCGCCAGCAGCTTGGTGGCGGGGAACACTGAAGCTTTCTTT. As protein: CASSLVAGNTEAFF.